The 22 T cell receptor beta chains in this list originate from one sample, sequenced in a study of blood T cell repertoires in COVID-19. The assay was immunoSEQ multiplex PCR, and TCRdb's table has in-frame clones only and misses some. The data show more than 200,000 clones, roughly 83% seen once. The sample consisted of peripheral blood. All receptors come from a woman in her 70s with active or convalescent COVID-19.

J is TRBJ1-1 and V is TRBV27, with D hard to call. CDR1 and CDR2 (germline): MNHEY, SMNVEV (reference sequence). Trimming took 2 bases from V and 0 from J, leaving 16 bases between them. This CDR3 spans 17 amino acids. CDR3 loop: CASSLGLSRKLNTEAFF. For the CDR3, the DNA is TGTGCCAGCAGTTTAGGGCTAAGTCGGAAGCTGAACACTGAAGCTTTCTTT.

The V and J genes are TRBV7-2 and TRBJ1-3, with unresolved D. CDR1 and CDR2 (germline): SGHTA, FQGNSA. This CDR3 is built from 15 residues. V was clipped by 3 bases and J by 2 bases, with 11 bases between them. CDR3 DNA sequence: TGTGCCAGCAGCTTGGTACATCTTGCTGGAAACACCATATATTTT. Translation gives CASSLVHLAGNTIYF.

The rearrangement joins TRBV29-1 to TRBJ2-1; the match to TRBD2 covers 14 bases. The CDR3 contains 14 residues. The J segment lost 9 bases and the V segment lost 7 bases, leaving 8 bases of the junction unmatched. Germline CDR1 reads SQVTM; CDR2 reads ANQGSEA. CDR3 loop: CSGRTSGGPVEQFF. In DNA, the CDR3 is TGCAGCGGTCGGACTAGCGGGGGGCCCGTTGAGCAGTTCTTC.

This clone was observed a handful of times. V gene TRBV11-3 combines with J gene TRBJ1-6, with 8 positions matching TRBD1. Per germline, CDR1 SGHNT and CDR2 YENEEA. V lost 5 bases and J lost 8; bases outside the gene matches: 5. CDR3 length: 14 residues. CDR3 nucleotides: TGTGCCAGCAGCAAGACAGGGGAACATTCACCCCTCCACTTT. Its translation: CASSKTGEHSPLHF.

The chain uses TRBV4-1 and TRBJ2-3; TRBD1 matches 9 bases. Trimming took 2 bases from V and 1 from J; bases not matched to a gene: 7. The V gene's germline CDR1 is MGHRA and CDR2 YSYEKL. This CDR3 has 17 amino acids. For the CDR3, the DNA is TGCGCCAGCAGCCAATGGGCCGGGACAGGGCGCACAGATACGCAGTATTTT. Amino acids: CASSQWAGTGRTDTQYF.

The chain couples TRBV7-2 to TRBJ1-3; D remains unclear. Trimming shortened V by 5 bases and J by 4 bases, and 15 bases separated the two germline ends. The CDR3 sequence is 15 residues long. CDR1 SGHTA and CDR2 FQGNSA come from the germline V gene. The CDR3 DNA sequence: TGTGCCAGCAGCGCCCGAGCGTCGCCCGGAAACACCATATATTTT. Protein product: CASSARASPGNTIYF.

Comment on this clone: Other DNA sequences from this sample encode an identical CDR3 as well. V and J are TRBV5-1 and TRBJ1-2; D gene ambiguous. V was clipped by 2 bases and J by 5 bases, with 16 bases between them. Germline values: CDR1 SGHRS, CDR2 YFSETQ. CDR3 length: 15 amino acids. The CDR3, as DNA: TGCGCCAGCAGCTTAGTTCCAAACGTGCAGTATGGCTACACCTTC. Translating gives CASSLVPNVQYGYTF.

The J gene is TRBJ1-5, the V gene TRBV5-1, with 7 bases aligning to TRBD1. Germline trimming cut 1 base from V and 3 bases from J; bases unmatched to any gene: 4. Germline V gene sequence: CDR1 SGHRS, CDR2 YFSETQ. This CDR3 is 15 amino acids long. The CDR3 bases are TGCGCCAGCAGCTTGCTGGGACAGAACAATCAGCCCCAGCATTTT. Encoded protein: CASSLLGQNNQPQHF.

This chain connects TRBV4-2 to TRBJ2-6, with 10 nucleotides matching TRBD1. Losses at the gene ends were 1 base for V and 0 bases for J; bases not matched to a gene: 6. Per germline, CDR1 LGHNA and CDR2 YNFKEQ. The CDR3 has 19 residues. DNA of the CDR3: TGTGCCAGCAGCCAAGCGGGACAGGGGCACGTCTCTGGGGCCAACGTCCTGACTTTC. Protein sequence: CASSQAGQGHVSGANVLTF.

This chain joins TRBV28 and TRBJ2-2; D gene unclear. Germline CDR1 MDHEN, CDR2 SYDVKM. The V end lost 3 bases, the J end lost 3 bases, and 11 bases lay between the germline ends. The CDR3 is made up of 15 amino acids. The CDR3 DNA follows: TGTGCCAGCAGTTTGACGGGTCCACACACCGGGGAGCTGTTTTTT. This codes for CASSLTGPHTGELFF.

CDR3 nucleotide sequence: TGTGCCAGTAGTCCCCGGCCGGGGACCTACGAGCAGTACTTC. Residues: CASSPRPGTYEQYF. This rearrangement joins TRBV19 to TRBJ2-7; possible D gene TRBD2, 5 bases. This CDR3 is 14 amino acids long. Germline lookup yields CDR1 LNHDA and CDR2 SQIVND (reference sequence). V was shortened by 5 bases and J by 2 bases, with 13 bases between the two germline ends. Filled out from reference TRBV19 and TRBJ2-7, the complete variable domain reads DGGITQSPKYLFRKEGQNVTLSCEQNLNHDAMYWYRQDPGQGLRLIYYSQIVNDFQKGDIAEGYSVSREKKESFPLTVTSAQKNPTAFYLCASSPRPGTYEQYFGPGTRLTVT.

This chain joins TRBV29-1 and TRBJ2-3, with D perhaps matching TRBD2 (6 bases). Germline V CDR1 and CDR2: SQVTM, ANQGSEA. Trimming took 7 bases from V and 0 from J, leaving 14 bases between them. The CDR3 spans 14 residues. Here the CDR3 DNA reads TGCAGCGGACGAGCGGGCCTTAGCACAGATACGCAGTATTTT. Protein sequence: CSGRAGLSTDTQYF.

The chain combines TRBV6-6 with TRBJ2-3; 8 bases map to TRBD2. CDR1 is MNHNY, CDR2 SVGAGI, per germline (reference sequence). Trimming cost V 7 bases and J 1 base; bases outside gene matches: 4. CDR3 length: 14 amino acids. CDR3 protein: CASKLAEGTDTQYF. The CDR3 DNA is TGTGCCAGCAAACTAGCGGAGGGCACAGATACGCAGTATTTT.

The DNA of the CDR3 is TGTGCCAGCAGTGAGGAACTACCCTGGGCCCAGTACTTC. Its protein product is CASSEELPWAQYF. The chain uses TRBV6-1 and TRBJ2-5; D ambiguous. CDR1 is MNHNS, CDR2 SASEGT, per germline. V shed 3 bases and J shed 9 bases, with 14 bases lying between them. This CDR3 has 13 amino acids.

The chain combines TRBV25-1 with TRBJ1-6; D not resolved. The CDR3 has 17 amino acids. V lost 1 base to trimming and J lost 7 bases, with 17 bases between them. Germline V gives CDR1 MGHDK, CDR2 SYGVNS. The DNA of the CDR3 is TGTGCCAGCAGTGAATCTAAGTTGAGCCAGGCGAATTCACCCCTCCACTTT. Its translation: CASSESKLSQANSPLHF.

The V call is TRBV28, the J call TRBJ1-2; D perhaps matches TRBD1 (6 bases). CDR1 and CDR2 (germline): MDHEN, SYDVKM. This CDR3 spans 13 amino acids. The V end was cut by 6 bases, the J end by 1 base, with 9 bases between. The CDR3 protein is CASRRGGNYGYTF. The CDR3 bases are TGTGCCAGCAGGAGAGGGGGTAACTATGGCTACACCTTC.

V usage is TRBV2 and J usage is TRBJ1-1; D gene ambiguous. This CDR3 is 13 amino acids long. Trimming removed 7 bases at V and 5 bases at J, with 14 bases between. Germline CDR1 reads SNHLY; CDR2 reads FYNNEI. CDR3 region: CASTAYPGTEAFF. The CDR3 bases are TGTGCCAGCACCGCCTATCCGGGGACTGAAGCTTTCTTT.

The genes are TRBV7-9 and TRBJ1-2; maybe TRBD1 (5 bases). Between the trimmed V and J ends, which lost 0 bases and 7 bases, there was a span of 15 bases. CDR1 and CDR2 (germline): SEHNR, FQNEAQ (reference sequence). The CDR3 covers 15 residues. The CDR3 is CASSLADSSGGGYTF. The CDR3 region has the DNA TGTGCCAGCAGCTTAGCCGACAGCTCCGGGGGTGGCTACACCTTC.

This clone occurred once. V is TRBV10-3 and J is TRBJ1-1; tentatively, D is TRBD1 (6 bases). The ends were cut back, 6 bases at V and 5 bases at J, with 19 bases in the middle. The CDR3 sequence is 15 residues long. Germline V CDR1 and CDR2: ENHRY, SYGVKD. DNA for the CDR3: TGTGCCATCAGCCTTCGCAGTCCAGGGGAGACTGAAGCTTTCTTT. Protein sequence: CAISLRSPGETEAFF.

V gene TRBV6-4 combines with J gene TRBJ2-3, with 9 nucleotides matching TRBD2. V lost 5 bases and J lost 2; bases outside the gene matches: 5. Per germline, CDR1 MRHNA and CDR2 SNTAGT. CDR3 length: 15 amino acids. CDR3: CASSRSGGNTDTQYF. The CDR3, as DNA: TGTGCCAGCAGTCGCAGCGGGGGGAACACAGATACGCAGTATTTT.

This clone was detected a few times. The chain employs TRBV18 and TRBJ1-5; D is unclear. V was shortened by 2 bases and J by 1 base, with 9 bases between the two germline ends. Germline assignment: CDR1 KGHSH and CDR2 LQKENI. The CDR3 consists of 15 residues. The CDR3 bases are TGTGCCAGCTCACCAAACCTTCAGAGCAATCAGCCCCAGCATTTT. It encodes CASSPNLQSNQPQHF.

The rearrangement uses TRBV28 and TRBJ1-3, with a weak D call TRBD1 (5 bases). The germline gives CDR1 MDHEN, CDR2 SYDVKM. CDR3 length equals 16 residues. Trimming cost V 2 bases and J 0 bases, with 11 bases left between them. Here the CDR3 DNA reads TGTGCCAGCAGTTTAGGTGGGGCCGGCTCTGGAAACACCATATATTTT. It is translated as CASSLGGAGSGNTIYF.